A single sample is the source of the 10 T cell receptor beta chains below, sequenced in a study of response to subunit inactivated influenza vaccine. TCRdb reprocessed the RT-PCR reads with MiXCR, giving one entry per CDR3 protein. The sample holds about 780,000 distinct CDR3 sequences, around 20% seen once. The material was PBMCs from blood, obtained about 5 days after vaccination. All receptors derive from a man between 45 and 60 years old who received an inactivated influenza vaccine.

V gene TRBV7-2 combines with J gene TRBJ1-6; D perhaps matches TRBD1 (5 bases). This CDR3 contains 14 residues. V was clipped by 5 bases and J by 10 bases, with 15 bases between them. In germline, CDR1 is SGHTA, CDR2 FQGNSA. The CDR3 DNA sequence: TGTGCCAGCAGCCCCGGGACCCTTGTGTCACCCCTCCACTTT. It codes for CASSPGTLVSPLHF.

The J gene is TRBJ2-5, the V gene TRBV6-5; D might be TRBD2 (6 bases). Trimming took off 1 base at V and 0 bases at J, with 15 bases between the two ends. This CDR3 has 17 residues. Germline CDR1 and CDR2: MNHEY and SVGAGI. The CDR3 DNA follows: TGTGCCAGCAGTTACTATAGCGGAAAACGTTACCAAGAGACCCAGTACTTC. Protein sequence: CASSYYSGKRYQETQYF.

The chain has TRBV7-9 and TRBJ1-6; D not resolved. Germline CDR1 reads SEHNR; CDR2 reads FQNEAQ (reference sequence). CDR3 size: 14 residues. V dropped 4 bases and J dropped 10 bases, with 14 bases sitting between them. This chain's CDR3 is CASSSGPSGSPLHF. CDR3 in DNA: TGTGCCAGCAGCTCCGGGCCGTCGGGATCACCCCTCCACTTT.

A single count supports this clonotype. This rearrangement joins TRBV27 to TRBJ2-2; tentatively, D is TRBD1 (6 bases). The CDR3 runs to 15 residues. V lost 4 bases and J lost 5, with 14 bases in between. CDR1 and CDR2 from the germline V gene are MNHEY and SMNVEV (reference sequence). For the CDR3, the DNA is TGTGCCAGCAGTTGGGCCCTCAGGGGAACCGGGGAGCTGTTTTTT. Translated: CASSWALRGTGELFF.

Regarding this clonotype: The germline gene is not matched at one end of the junction; a read error may be the cause. The rearrangement links TRBV7-2 to TRBJ2-7; D remains unclear. The length of the CDR3 is 15 residues. Germline-derived CDR1 and CDR2 are SGHTA and FQGNSA. The CDR3 here is CASRRRAKVSYGQYF. CDR3 DNA: TGTGCCAGCAGACGACGGGCTAAGGTATCCTACGGGCAGTACTTC.

This clonotype appeared a few times. This chain joins TRBV5-6 and TRBJ2-3; D may be TRBD1 or TRBD2 (6 bases each). Germline loops: CDR1 SGHDT, CDR2 YYEEEE. Trimming removed 3 bases from V and 1 base from J, with 9 bases in between. This CDR3 spans 14 amino acids. In DNA, the CDR3 is TGTGCCAGCAGCTGGGGGGCGGGCACAGATACGCAGTATTTT. Protein: CASSWGAGTDTQYF.

The gene calls are TRBV4-3 and TRBJ2-7; perhaps TRBD1 as D (5 bases). Trimming removed 0 bases from V and 5 bases from J, with 11 bases in between. The CDR3 totals 14 residues. The germline V gene encodes CDR1 LGHNA and CDR2 YSLEER. The CDR3 coding sequence is TGCGCCAGCAGCCAAGATCAAAACAGGAACGAGCAGTACTTC. As protein: CASSQDQNRNEQYF.

This clonotype was counted many times. The gene calls are TRBV5-1 and TRBJ2-5; D uncertain. Germline V CDR1 and CDR2: SGHRS, YFSETQ. The CDR3 contains 15 residues. V dropped 4 bases and J dropped 0 bases, with 13 bases sitting between them. The CDR3 DNA reads TGCGCCAGCAGCCCGACCCAAAAGTACCAAGAGACCCAGTACTTC. Translation: CASSPTQKYQETQYF.

The rearrangement uses TRBV20-1 and TRBJ1-5, with D perhaps matching TRBD1 (5 bases). The CDR3 is made up of 13 amino acids. Germline loops: CDR1 DFQATT, CDR2 SNEGSKA (reference sequence). Between the trimmed V and J ends, which lost 3 bases and 4 bases, there was a span of 10 bases. CDR3 in DNA: TGCAGTGCTAGGACAGCGGGGAATCAGCCCCAGCATTTT. Its translation is CSARTAGNQPQHF.

This chain uses TRBV7-2 with TRBJ2-2; D not certain. This CDR3 comprises 14 residues. V was trimmed by 2 bases and J by 4 bases, leaving 8 bases between them. Germline V lookup: CDR1 SGHTA, CDR2 FQGNSA. CDR3 sequence: CASSLHAFTGELFF. The CDR3 bases are TGTGCCAGCAGCTTACACGCCTTCACCGGGGAGCTGTTTTTT.